Below, 5 T cell receptor beta chains from the same sample are listed, as sequenced in a study of regulatory T cells in long-lasting Graves disease. Time point described: newly diagnosed GD, antithyroid drugs for less than 3 months. PBMC RNA served as the TCR library source. Arm-PCR of CDR3 regions and iRepertoire HTBI primers were the basis on which TCR beta libraries were built. TCRdb re-analysed the multiplex PCR reads in MiXCR, keeping a single row per CDR3 protein. The data hold some 240,000 distinct CDR3 sequences, with around 20% observed a single time. The sample was also reused in another study, on T cells in Graves' hyperthyroidism and ophthalmopathy.

The sequences come from peripheral blood mononuclear cells (PBMCs), collected at new diagnosis, from a patient treated with antithyroid drugs. The receptors were sampled from a woman aged 25 to 45 with Graves disease.

This clonotype was detected ten times or more. The V and J genes are TRBV28 and TRBJ2-1; tentatively, D is TRBD2 (6 bases). V was cut by 1 base and J by 4 bases, with 14 bases left in between. CDR1 is MDHEN and CDR2 is SYDVKM in the germline V gene. The CDR3 covers 16 residues. The CDR3 sequence: CASSLLSVGLYNEQFF. The CDR3 nucleotides read TGTGCCAGCAGTTTATTGTCAGTCGGACTATACAATGAGCAGTTCTTC.

In this sample, this clonotype turned up a few times. A read error may explain this, as a much larger clone is one base away. The rearrangement joins TRBV29-1 to TRBJ2-5, with 8 bases matching TRBD1. This CDR3 comprises 15 residues. The germline V gene encodes CDR1 SQVTM and CDR2 ANQGSEA. This chain's CDR3 is CSVEALRGQPETLYF. CDR3 bases: TGCAGCGTTGAAGCCCTCAGGGGGCAGCCAGAGACCCTGTACTTC.

This clonotype was detected many times. This chain joins TRBV18 and TRBJ1-3, with 7 positions matching TRBD1. Germline assignment: CDR1 KGHSH and CDR2 LQKENI. The V and J ends lost 3 bases and 0 bases, in that order; junction bases with no gene match: 8. CDR3 length: 17 amino acids. The CDR3 sequence: CASSPTSRDSSGNTIYF. The CDR3 nucleotides read TGTGCCAGCTCACCCACGTCCCGGGACAGCTCTGGAAACACCATATATTTT.

This clonotype was found many times. The CDR3 sequence: CSAREGGLRSQPQHF. CDR3 nucleotide sequence: TGCAGTGCTAGAGAGGGAGGGCTGAGGAGCCAGCCCCAGCATTTT. V is TRBV20-1 and J is TRBJ1-5; unclear D gene. CDR1 and CDR2 (germline): DFQATT, SNEGSKA (reference sequence). The CDR3 is made up of 15 amino acids. Trimming shortened V by 0 bases and J by 7 bases, and 16 bases separated the two germline ends.

This clonotype was counted ten times or more. This chain joins TRBV2 and TRBJ1-5; weak D call: TRBD1 (6 bases). V was clipped by 5 bases and J by 6 bases, with 14 bases between them. The CDR3 spans 14 residues. CDR1 SNHLY and CDR2 FYNNEI come from the germline V gene. CDR3 DNA: TGTGCCAGCAGTTTCCGGGGGCGCGGTCAGCCCCAGCATTTT. Amino acids: CASSFRGRGQPQHF.